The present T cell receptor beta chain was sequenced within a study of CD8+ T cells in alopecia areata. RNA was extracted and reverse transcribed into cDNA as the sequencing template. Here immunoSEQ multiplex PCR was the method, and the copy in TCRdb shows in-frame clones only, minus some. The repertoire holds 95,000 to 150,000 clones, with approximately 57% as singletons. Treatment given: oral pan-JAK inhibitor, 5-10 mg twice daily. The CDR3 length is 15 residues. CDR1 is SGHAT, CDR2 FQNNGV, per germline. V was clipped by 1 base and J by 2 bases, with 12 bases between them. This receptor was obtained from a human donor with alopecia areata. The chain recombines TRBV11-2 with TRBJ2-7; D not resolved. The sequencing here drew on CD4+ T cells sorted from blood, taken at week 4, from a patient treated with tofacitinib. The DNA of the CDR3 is TGTGCCAGCAGCTTAGGTCAGGCTTCCCCCTACGAGCAGTACTTC. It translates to CASSLGQASPYEQYF.